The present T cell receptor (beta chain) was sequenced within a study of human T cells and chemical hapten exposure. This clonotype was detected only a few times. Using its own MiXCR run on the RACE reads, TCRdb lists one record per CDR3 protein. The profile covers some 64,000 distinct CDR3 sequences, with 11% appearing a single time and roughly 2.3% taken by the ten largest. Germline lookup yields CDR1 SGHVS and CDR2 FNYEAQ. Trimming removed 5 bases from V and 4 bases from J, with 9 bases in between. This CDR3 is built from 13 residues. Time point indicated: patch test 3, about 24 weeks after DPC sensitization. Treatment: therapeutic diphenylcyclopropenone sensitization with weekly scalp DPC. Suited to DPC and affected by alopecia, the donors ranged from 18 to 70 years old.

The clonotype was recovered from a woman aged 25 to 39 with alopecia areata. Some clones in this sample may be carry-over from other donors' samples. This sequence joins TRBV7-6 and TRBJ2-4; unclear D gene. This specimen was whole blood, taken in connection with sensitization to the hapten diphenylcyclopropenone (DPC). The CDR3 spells CASSLTEKNIQYF. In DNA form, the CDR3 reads TGTGCCAGCAGCCTGACGGAAAAAAACATTCAGTACTTC.